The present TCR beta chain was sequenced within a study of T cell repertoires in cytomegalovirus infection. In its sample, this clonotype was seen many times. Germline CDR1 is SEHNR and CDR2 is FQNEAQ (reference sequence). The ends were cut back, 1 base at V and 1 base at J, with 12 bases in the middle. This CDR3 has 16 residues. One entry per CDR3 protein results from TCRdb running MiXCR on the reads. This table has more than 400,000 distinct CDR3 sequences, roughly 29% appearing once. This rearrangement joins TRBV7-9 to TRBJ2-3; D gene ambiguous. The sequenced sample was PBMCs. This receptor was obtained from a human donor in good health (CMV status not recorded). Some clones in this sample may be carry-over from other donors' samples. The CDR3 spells CASSLVVAGGTDTQYF. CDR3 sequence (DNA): TGTGCCAGCAGCTTAGTTGTAGCTGGGGGCACAGATACGCAGTATTTT.